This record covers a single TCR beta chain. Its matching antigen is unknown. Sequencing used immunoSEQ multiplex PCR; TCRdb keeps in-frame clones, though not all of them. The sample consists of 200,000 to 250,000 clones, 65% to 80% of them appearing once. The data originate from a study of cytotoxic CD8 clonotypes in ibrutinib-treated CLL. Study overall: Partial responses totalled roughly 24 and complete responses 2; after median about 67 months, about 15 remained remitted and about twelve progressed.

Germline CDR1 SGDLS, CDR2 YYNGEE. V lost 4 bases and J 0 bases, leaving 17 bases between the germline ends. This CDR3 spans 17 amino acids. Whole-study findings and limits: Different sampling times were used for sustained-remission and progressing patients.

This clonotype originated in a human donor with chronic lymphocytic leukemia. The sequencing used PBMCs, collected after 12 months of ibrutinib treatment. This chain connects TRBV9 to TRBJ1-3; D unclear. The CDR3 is CASSPSLHAGSGNTIYF. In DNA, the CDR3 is TGTGCCAGCAGCCCCTCACTACACGCCGGCTCTGGAAACACCATATATTTT.